Each of the 23 T cell receptor beta chains below was sequenced from the same sample in a study of OX40 agonist ivuxolimab in advanced cancers. TCRdb keeps only in-frame clones here, not all; method: immunoSEQ multiplex PCR. Altogether 31,000 or so clones are present, approximately 84% being singletons, with the ten largest covering under 25%. The sequencing used CD4+ or CD8+ T cells sorted from blood, collected in a trial of the OX40 agonist ivuxolimab. The receptors stem from an adult with an advanced solid tumor such as melanoma, head and neck, liver or kidney cancer.

The V and J genes are TRBV2 and TRBJ1-1, with 8 bases lining up with TRBD1. The CDR3 runs to 13 residues. With V trimmed by 9 bases and J by 3 bases, 6 bases remained unmatched. Germline V lookup: CDR1 SNHLY, CDR2 FYNNEI. Here the CDR3 DNA reads TGTGCCAGTTCGACAGGGGCGGACACTGAAGCTTTCTTT. Protein sequence: CASSTGADTEAFF.

This chain links TRBV29-1 with TRBJ2-7; D gene uncertain. The V end lost 0 bases, the J end lost 2 bases, and 5 bases lay between the germline ends. Germline values: CDR1 SQVTM, CDR2 ANQGSEA. CDR3 length: 12 residues. In nucleotides, the CDR3 is TGCAGCGTTGAAGACGGAGCCTACGAGCAGTACTTC. Protein product: CSVEDGAYEQYF.

This chain links TRBV4-1 with TRBJ2-5, with 9 bases lining up with TRBD1. This CDR3 region has 15 residues. The germline CDR1 and CDR2 sequences are MGHRA and YSYEKL. V was pared by 3 bases and J by 5 bases, with 7 bases of the junction left unmatched. For the CDR3, the DNA is TGCGCCAGCAGCCACCAAGAGGGACAGGGTGAGACCCAGTACTTC. Translation: CASSHQEGQGETQYF.

The chain couples TRBV12-5 to TRBJ2-1, with 8 positions matching TRBD2. The germline CDR1 and CDR2 sequences are LGHNT and FRNRAP. Trimming took 2 bases from V and 3 from J; bases not matched to a gene: 9. The CDR3 spans 17 residues. The CDR3 sequence is CASGLILSGAGYNEQFF. CDR3 bases: TGTGCTAGTGGTTTGATCCTTAGCGGGGCCGGCTACAATGAGCAGTTCTTC.

V and J are TRBV27 and TRBJ1-2; 7 bases match TRBD1. Trimming removed 1 base from V and 1 base from J; junction bases left unmatched: 9. The CDR3 has 17 amino acids. Germline loops: CDR1 MNHEY, CDR2 SMNVEV (reference sequence). CDR3 nucleotide sequence: TGTGCCAGCAGTTTATACTCCCCGGGACAGCATAACTATGGCTACACCTTC. This encodes CASSLYSPGQHNYGYTF.

V gene TRBV5-1 combines with J gene TRBJ2-7, with 9 bases identical to TRBD1. This CDR3 has 15 amino acids. Germline CDR1 reads SGHRS; CDR2 reads YFSETQ. V lost 4 bases, J lost 1 base, and 6 bases stayed unmatched. The CDR3 bases are TGCGCCAGCAGCAGGGGGACAGGGTCTTCCTACGAGCAGTACTTC. Protein product: CASSRGTGSSYEQYF. Complete variable domain (other parts from reference TRBV5-1 and TRBJ2-7): KAGVTQTPRYLIKTRGQQVTLSCSPISGHRSVSWYQQTPGQGLQFLFEYFSETQRNKGNFPGRFSGRQFSNSRSEMNVSTLELGDSALYLCASSRGTGSSYEQYFGPGTRLTVT.

This chain uses TRBV4-1 with TRBJ2-7; no firm D call. The CDR3 spans 14 residues. The germline CDR1 and CDR2 sequences are MGHRA and YSYEKL. Trimming pared 0 bases from V and 2 bases from J, leaving 8 bases between. As DNA, the CDR3 is TGCGCCAGCAGCCAAGATGCAGGCACCTACGAGCAGTACTTC. It translates to CASSQDAGTYEQYF.

The chain uses TRBV4-2 and TRBJ2-5; 7 bases are shared with TRBD1. Germline V gene lookup returns CDR1 LGHNA and CDR2 YNFKEQ. The CDR3 runs to 13 residues. Trimming took 1 base from V and 6 from J; bases not matched to a gene: 2. The CDR3 spells CASSQGQGQTQYF. CDR3 sequence (DNA): TGTGCCAGCAGCCAAGGACAGGGCCAGACCCAGTACTTC.

This clone was picked up one time. The chain combines TRBV28 with TRBJ1-2; D not resolved. CDR1 is MDHEN and CDR2 is SYDVKM in the germline V gene. V lost 2 bases and J lost 4, with 8 bases in between. The CDR3 length is 13 residues. The CDR3 DNA reads as TGTGCCAGCAGTTTAAAATATAGCTATGGCTACACCTTC. Amino acids: CASSLKYSYGYTF.

DNA of the CDR3: TGTGCCAGCAGCTTGGACCGGAGCGATGAGCAGTTCTTC. Protein: CASSLDRSDEQFF. The chain uses TRBV5-6 and TRBJ2-1; D remains unclear. Germline lookup yields CDR1 SGHDT and CDR2 YYEEEE. CDR3 length: 13 amino acids. The V end lost 0 bases, the J end lost 8 bases, and 9 bases lay between the germline ends.

The rearrangement links TRBV6-1 to TRBJ2-1; D unclear. This CDR3 region has 15 residues. V dropped 3 bases and J dropped 3 bases, with 12 bases sitting between them. Germline V gene lookup returns CDR1 MNHNS and CDR2 SASEGT. In nucleotides, the CDR3 is TGTGCCAGCAGTGATCCCCCGGTCAGCTACAATGAGCAGTTCTTC. Amino acids: CASSDPPVSYNEQFF.

This rearrangement joins TRBV5-1 to TRBJ2-1; D gene unclear. This CDR3 is 15 amino acids long. Germline CDR1 SGHRS, CDR2 YFSETQ. Trimming pared 0 bases from V and 9 bases from J, leaving 16 bases between. The CDR3 spells CASSLGPYTEGEQFF. CDR3 DNA sequence: TGCGCCAGCAGCTTGGGGCCCTATACAGAAGGTGAGCAGTTCTTC.

The chain is built from TRBV6-6 and TRBJ2-1; no clear D gene. Germline V CDR1 and CDR2: MNHNY, SVGAGI (reference sequence). CDR3 length equals 13 residues. Trimming shortened V by 1 base and J by 9 bases, and 10 bases separated the two germline ends. CDR3 amino acids: CASSYYVHGEQFF. CDR3 nucleotide sequence: TGTGCCAGCAGTTACTATGTACACGGTGAGCAGTTCTTC.

The rearrangement links TRBV27 to TRBJ1-2; 7 bases are a match to TRBD1. V shed 5 bases and J 8 bases; nucleotides not matched to a gene: 11. This CDR3 comprises 14 residues. The germline V gene has CDR1 MNHEY and CDR2 SMNVEV (reference sequence). This CDR3 is CASSATHGDSGYTF. Written as DNA, the CDR3 is TGTGCCAGCAGTGCCACCCACGGGGACAGCGGCTACACCTTC.

This rearrangement joins TRBV19 to TRBJ2-7, with D possibly being TRBD1 (6 bases). Trimming cost V 7 bases and J 2 bases, with 12 bases left between them. The CDR3 is 13 amino acids. Germline lookup yields CDR1 LNHDA and CDR2 SQIVND (reference sequence). This chain's CDR3 is CASIGGPPYEQYF. The DNA of the CDR3 is TGTGCCAGTATAGGGGGTCCTCCCTACGAGCAGTACTTC. Supplemented by reference TRBV19 and TRBJ2-7, the full variable domain reads DGGITQSPKYLFRKEGQNVTLSCEQNLNHDAMYWYRQDPGQGLRLIYYSQIVNDFQKGDIAEGYSVSREKKESFPLTVTSAQKNPTAFYLCASIGGPPYEQYFGPGTRLTVT.

The chain joins TRBV15 to TRBJ2-1, with 10 bases lining up with TRBD2. V shed 4 bases and J 8 bases; nucleotides not matched to a gene: 8. The CDR3 is 15 residues long. Per the germline V gene, CDR1 is LNHNV and CDR2 is YYDKDF (reference sequence). CDR3 region: CATSTSGSPDDEQFF. CDR3 in DNA: TGTGCCACCAGCACTAGCGGGAGTCCTGACGATGAGCAGTTCTTC.

Written as DNA, the CDR3 is TGTGCCAGCAGCTTAGGGGTGTCTAGCGGGAACCAAGAGACCCAGTACTTC. Translating gives CASSLGVSSGNQETQYF. V and J are TRBV7-8 and TRBJ2-5; 9 positions agree with TRBD2. The CDR3 is 17 amino acids. The V segment lost 1 base and the J segment 0 bases; nucleotides outside the gene matches: 6. The germline CDR1 and CDR2 sequences are SGHVS and FQNEAQ.

This sequence joins TRBV9 and TRBJ2-5, with a possible D match to TRBD2 (5 bases). With 0 bases removed from V and 5 bases from J, the gap between germline ends came to 5 bases. Germline loops: CDR1 SGDLS, CDR2 YYNGEE. The CDR3 totals 12 residues. CDR3 DNA: TGTGCCAGCAGCGTAGGAGGGGAGACCCAGTACTTC. Encoded protein: CASSVGGETQYF.

This chain connects TRBV29-1 to TRBJ2-7; 7 positions match TRBD2. The V gene's germline CDR1 is SQVTM and CDR2 ANQGSEA. The CDR3 has 11 residues. J gave up 4 bases and V 6 bases, and 3 bases lay outside the gene matches. The CDR3 sequence is CSVVAGYEQYF. DNA of the CDR3: TGCAGCGTGGTAGCGGGTTACGAGCAGTACTTC.

The V and J genes are TRBV7-9 and TRBJ1-3, with D perhaps matching TRBD1 (6 bases). With 5 bases removed from V and 2 bases from J, the gap between germline ends came to 10 bases. CDR1 is SEHNR, CDR2 FQNEAQ, per germline (reference sequence). The CDR3 consists of 14 residues. The DNA of the CDR3 is TGTGCCAGCAGCCGACAGGCCGCTGGAAACACCATATATTTT. Protein: CASSRQAAGNTIYF.

This clone came up once. This sequence joins TRBV6-6 and TRBJ1-5; possibly TRBD1 for D (5 bases). The CDR3 loop spans 13 amino acids. Germline V CDR1 and CDR2: MNHNY, SVGAGI (reference sequence). The V end was cut by 6 bases, the J end by 4 bases, with 10 bases between. The CDR3 is CASSPGPNQPQHF. Written as DNA, the CDR3 is TGTGCCAGCAGCCCGGGGCCGAATCAGCCCCAGCATTTT.

The chain employs TRBV6-6 and TRBJ2-3, with D unclear. V lost 5 bases, J lost 0 bases, and 9 bases lay in between. There are 14 residues in the CDR3. Germline V gives CDR1 MNHNY, CDR2 SVGAGI (reference sequence). CDR3 sequence: CASSPKPSTDTQYF. CDR3 bases: TGTGCCAGCAGTCCCAAGCCGAGCACAGATACGCAGTATTTT.

The chain joins TRBV6-5 to TRBJ2-3; 8 bases match TRBD1. With V trimmed by 5 bases and J by 3 bases, 4 bases remained unmatched. This CDR3 is 14 amino acids long. CDR1 and CDR2 from the germline V gene are MNHEY and SVGAGI. The DNA for the CDR3 is TGTGCCAGCAGTACCCGGGACAGGACAGATACGCAGTATTTT. This gives the protein CASSTRDRTDTQYF.